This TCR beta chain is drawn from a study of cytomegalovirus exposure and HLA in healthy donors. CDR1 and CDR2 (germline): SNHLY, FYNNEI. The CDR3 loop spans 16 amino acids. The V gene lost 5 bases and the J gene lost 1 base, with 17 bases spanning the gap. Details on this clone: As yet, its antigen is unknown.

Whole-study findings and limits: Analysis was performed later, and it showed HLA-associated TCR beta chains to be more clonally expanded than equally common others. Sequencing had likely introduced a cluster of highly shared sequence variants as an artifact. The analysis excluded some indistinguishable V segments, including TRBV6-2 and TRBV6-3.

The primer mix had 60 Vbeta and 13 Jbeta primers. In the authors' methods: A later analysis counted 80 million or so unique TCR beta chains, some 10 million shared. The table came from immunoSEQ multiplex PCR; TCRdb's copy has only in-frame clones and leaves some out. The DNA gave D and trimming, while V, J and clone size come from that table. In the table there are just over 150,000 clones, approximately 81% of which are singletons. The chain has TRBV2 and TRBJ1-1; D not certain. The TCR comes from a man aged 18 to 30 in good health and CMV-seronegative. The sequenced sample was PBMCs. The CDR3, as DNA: TGTGCCAGCAGTTACCCGCTTATACAGTCGAACACTGAAGCTTTCTTT. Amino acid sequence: CASSYPLIQSNTEAFF. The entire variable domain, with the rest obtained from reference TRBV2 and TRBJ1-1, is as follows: EPEVTQTPSHQVTQMGQEVILRCVPISNHLYFYWYRQILGQKVEFLVSFYNNEISEKSEIFDDQFSVERPDGSNFTLKIRSTKLEDSAMYFCASSYPLIQSNTEAFFGQGTRLTVV.